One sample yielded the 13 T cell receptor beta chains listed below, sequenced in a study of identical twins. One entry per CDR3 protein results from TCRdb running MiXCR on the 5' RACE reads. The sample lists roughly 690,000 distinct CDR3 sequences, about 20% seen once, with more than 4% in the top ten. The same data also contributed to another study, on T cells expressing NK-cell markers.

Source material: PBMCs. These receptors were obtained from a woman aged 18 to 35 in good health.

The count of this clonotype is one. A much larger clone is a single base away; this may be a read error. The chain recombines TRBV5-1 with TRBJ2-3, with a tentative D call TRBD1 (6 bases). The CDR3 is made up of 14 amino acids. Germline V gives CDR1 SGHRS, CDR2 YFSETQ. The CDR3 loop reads CASSLDRATDTQFF. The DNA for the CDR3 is TGCGCCAGCAGCTTGGACAGGGCCACAGATACGCAGTTTTTT. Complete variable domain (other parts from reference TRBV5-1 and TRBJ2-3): KAGVTQTPRYLIKTRGQQVTLSCSPISGHRSVSWYQQTPGQGLQFLFEYFSETQRNKGNFPGRFSGRQFSNSRSEMNVSTLELGDSALYLCASSLDRATDTQFFGPGTRLTVL.

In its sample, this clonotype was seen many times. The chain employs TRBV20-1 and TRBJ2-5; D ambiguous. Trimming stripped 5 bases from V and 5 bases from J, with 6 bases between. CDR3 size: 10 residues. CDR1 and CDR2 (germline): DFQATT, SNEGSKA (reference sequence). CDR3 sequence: CSAPRETQYF. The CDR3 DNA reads TGCAGTGCTCCACGGGAGACCCAGTACTTC.

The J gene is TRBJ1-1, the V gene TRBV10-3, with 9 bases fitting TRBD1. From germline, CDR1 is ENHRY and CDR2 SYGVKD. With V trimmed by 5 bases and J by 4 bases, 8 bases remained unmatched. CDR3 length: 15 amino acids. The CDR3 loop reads CAISRRQGVGTEAFF. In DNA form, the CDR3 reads TGTGCCATCAGTAGACGACAGGGGGTTGGCACTGAAGCTTTCTTT.

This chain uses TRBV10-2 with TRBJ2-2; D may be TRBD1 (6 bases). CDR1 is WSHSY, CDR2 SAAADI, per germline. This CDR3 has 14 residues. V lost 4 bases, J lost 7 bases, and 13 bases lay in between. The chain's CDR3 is CASSVGGRIGELFF. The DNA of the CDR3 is TGCGCCAGCAGTGTAGGGGGACGCATCGGGGAGCTGTTTTTT.

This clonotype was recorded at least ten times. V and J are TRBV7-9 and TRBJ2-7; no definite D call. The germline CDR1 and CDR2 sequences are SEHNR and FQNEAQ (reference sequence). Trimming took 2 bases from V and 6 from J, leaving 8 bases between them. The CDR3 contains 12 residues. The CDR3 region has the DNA TGTGCCAGCAGCTTAACCCTTTCCGAGCAGTACTTC. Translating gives CASSLTLSEQYF.

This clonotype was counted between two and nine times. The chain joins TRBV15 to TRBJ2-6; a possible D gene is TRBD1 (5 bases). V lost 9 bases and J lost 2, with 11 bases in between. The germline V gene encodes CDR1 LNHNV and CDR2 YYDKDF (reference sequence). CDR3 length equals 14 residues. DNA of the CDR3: TGTGCCACGAGTGACAGTACTGGGGCCAACGTCCTGACTTTC. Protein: CATSDSTGANVLTF.

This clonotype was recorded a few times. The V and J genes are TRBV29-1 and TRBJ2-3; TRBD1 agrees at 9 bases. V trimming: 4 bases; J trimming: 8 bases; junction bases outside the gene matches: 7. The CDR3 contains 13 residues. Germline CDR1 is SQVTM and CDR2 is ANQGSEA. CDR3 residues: CSVVDRGRGTQYF. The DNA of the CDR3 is TGCAGCGTTGTGGACAGGGGAAGGGGTACGCAGTATTTT.

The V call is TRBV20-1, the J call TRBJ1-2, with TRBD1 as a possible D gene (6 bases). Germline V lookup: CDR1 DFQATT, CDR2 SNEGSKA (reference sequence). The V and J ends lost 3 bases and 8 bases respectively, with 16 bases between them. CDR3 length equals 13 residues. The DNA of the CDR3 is TGCAGTGCTAGGACTACAGGGTTTGGGGGCTACACCTTC. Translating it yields CSARTTGFGGYTF.

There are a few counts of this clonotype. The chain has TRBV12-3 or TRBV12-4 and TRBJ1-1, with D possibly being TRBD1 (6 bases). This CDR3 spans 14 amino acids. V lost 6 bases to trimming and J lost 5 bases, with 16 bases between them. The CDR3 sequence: CASRLQGLLTEAFF. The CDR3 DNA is TGTGCCAGCAGGCTTCAGGGGTTATTGACTGAAGCTTTCTTT.

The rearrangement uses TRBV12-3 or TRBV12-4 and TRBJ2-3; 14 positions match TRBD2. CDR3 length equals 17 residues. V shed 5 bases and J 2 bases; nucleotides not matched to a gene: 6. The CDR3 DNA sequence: TGTGCCAGCAGTCGGGGACTAGCGGGGGCCTTCACAGATACGCAGTATTTT. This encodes CASSRGLAGAFTDTQYF.

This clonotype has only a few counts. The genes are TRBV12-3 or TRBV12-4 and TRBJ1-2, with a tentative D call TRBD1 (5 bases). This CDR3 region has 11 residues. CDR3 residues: CANPTVYGYTF. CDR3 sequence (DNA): TGTGCTAACCCGACAGTCTATGGCTACACCTTC.

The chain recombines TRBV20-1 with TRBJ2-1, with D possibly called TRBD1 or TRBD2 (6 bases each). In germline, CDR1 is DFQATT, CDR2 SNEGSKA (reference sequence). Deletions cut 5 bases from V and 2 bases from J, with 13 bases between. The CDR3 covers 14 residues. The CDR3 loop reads CSAPRGGTYNEQFF. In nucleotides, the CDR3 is TGCAGTGCTCCCAGGGGAGGAACCTACAATGAGCAGTTCTTC.

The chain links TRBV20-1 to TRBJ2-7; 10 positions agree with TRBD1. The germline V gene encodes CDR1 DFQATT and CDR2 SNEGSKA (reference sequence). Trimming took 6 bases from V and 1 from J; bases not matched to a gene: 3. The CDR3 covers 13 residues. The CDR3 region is CSAGTGASYEQYF. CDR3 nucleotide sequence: TGCAGTGCGGGGACAGGGGCGTCCTACGAGCAGTACTTC.